This entry lists 18 T cell receptor beta chains sequenced from one sample in a study of blood T cell repertoires in COVID-19. Clones were read by immunoSEQ multiplex PCR, and TCRdb kept only the in-frame ones, dropping some. The sample gives roughly 180,000 clones, roughly 80% of which show up once; 8% to 13% is in the top ten. The sequencing input was peripheral blood. The receptor set was obtained from a woman between 40 and 55 years old with COVID-19, enrolled during active disease.

The chain links TRBV27 to TRBJ1-1, with 11 nucleotides matching TRBD1. The ends lost 5 bases at V and 6 bases at J; junction bases unmatched: 5. Germline CDR1 and CDR2: MNHEY and SMNVEV (reference sequence). The CDR3 totals 14 residues. The CDR3 DNA reads as TGTGCCAGCAGTCCCTGGACAGGGGGCGCTGAAGCTTTCTTT. Its protein is CASSPWTGGAEAFF.

The genes are TRBV27 and TRBJ2-7; 7 bases agree with TRBD2. CDR1 is MNHEY, CDR2 SMNVEV, per germline (reference sequence). This CDR3 contains 15 residues. V shed 5 bases and J 4 bases; nucleotides not matched to a gene: 11. CDR3 coding DNA: TGTGCCAGCAGTCACTCGACGAGCGGGATGTACGAGCAGTACTTC. It encodes CASSHSTSGMYEQYF.

The J gene is TRBJ2-5, the V gene TRBV2, with D perhaps matching TRBD1 (5 bases). Trimming cost V 6 bases and J 2 bases, with 10 bases left between them. The CDR3 has 13 residues. Germline CDR1 and CDR2: SNHLY and FYNNEI. The CDR3 bases are TGTGCCAGCAGGGACAACCGGCAAGAGACCCAGTACTTC. Protein sequence: CASRDNRQETQYF.

V is TRBV10-2 and J is TRBJ2-5, with TRBD1 as a possible D gene (5 bases). Germline-derived CDR1 and CDR2 are WSHSY and SAAADI. This CDR3 comprises 16 residues. Trimming cost V 6 bases and J 2 bases, with 19 bases left between them. This CDR3 is CASSTGTKRDQETQYF. As DNA, the CDR3 is TGCGCCAGCAGCACAGGAACCAAAAGGGATCAAGAGACCCAGTACTTC.

V is TRBV2 and J is TRBJ1-1, with 8 bases fitting TRBD1. The germline CDR1 and CDR2 sequences are SNHLY and FYNNEI. With V trimmed by 3 bases and J by 5 bases, 8 bases remained unmatched. The CDR3 spans 15 residues. Here the CDR3 reads CASSEAQGAQTEAFF. The CDR3 region has the DNA TGTGCCAGCAGTGAGGCGCAGGGGGCGCAGACTGAAGCTTTCTTT.

The chain is built from TRBV28 and TRBJ2-4, with a weak D call TRBD2 (6 bases). The germline CDR1 and CDR2 sequences are MDHEN and SYDVKM. Trimming took off 7 bases at V and 6 bases at J, with 16 bases between the two ends. This CDR3 has 14 residues. CDR3 DNA: TGTGCCAGCACCGTCGGAGGGCCCGGAAACATTCAGTACTTC. Translating it yields CASTVGGPGNIQYF.

This clone was recorded once. The chain joins TRBV2 to TRBJ2-7; D gene ambiguous. Germline V gene lookup returns CDR1 SNHLY and CDR2 FYNNEI. This CDR3 is built from 12 residues. V lost 0 bases and J lost 4, with 4 bases in between. The CDR3 region has the DNA TGTGCCAGCAGTGAAGCCCGTTACGAGCAGTACGTC. Protein product: CASSEARYEQYV.

The V gene is TRBV7-9, the J gene TRBJ1-2; TRBD1 matches at 8 bases. CDR1 and CDR2 (germline): SEHNR, FQNEAQ (reference sequence). Trimming took 4 bases from V and 9 from J; bases not matched to a gene: 7. The CDR3 is 13 residues long. The CDR3 protein is CASSSQGEGCYTF. The CDR3 DNA follows: TGTGCCAGCAGCTCACAGGGGGAAGGATGCTACACCTTC.

This chain links TRBV19 with TRBJ1-3, with D maybe TRBD1 (5 bases). Germline V gives CDR1 LNHDA, CDR2 SQIVND (reference sequence). Trimming shortened V by 10 bases and J by 0 bases, and 13 bases separated the two germline ends. This CDR3 comprises 14 residues. CDR3 amino acids: CATRAGDSGNTIYF. The CDR3 bases are TGTGCCACCCGGGCGGGGGACTCTGGAAACACCATATATTTT.

The chain recombines TRBV7-8 with TRBJ2-1; TRBD1 matches 7 bases. Germline V gives CDR1 SGHVS, CDR2 FQNEAQ. V shed 1 base, J shed 2 bases, and the junction held 2 bases outside the gene matches. The CDR3 is made up of 15 amino acids. The CDR3: CASSLDRGPYNEQFF. CDR3 DNA: TGTGCCAGCAGCTTAGACAGGGGCCCCTACAATGAGCAGTTCTTC.

The J gene is TRBJ2-7, the V gene TRBV20-1; 8 nucleotides agree with TRBD2. This CDR3 spans 13 amino acids. Trimming at V came to 3 bases and at J to 2 bases, leaving 3 bases not matched to a gene. Germline V gene data show CDR1 as DFQATT and CDR2 as SNEGSKA (reference sequence). The CDR3 spells CSASPGRAYEQYF. CDR3 DNA sequence: TGCAGTGCTAGTCCCGGGAGGGCCTACGAGCAGTACTTC.

This clone turned up a few times. The chain recombines TRBV28 with TRBJ1-1, with D possibly matching TRBD1 (6 bases). CDR3 size: 13 residues. Trimming removed 9 bases from V and 5 bases from J, with 16 bases in between. Germline V gene sequence: CDR1 MDHEN, CDR2 SYDVKM. DNA of the CDR3: TGTGCCAGTATGTCACAGGGTTATACTGAAGCTTTCTTT. Encoded protein: CASMSQGYTEAFF.

The chain is built from TRBV2 and TRBJ2-1; D is perhaps TRBD1 (6 bases). The CDR3 runs 15 residues. Deletions cut 6 bases from V and 5 bases from J, with 17 bases between. Germline CDR1 SNHLY, CDR2 FYNNEI. The CDR3 sequence: CASREDSHLNNEQFF. DNA for the CDR3: TGTGCCAGCAGAGAGGACAGCCACCTTAACAATGAGCAGTTCTTC. Filled out from reference TRBV2 and TRBJ2-1, the complete variable domain reads EPEVTQTPSHQVTQMGQEVILRCVPISNHLYFYWYRQILGQKVEFLVSFYNNEISEKSEIFDDQFSVERPDGSNFTLKIRSTKLEDSAMYFCASREDSHLNNEQFFGPGTRLTVL.

This chain's CDR3 is CASSRGGGGVGREQYF. Written as DNA, the CDR3 is TGTGCCAGCAGCCGCGGAGGAGGAGGGGTTGGTCGGGAGCAGTACTTC. The gene calls are TRBV14 and TRBJ2-7, with D perhaps matching TRBD2 (6 bases). Trimming pared 4 bases from V and 7 bases from J, leaving 23 bases between. CDR1 is SGHDN, CDR2 FVKESK, per germline. The CDR3 contains 16 residues. Full variable domain (missing parts from reference TRBV14 and TRBJ2-7): EAGVTQFPSHSVIEKGQTVTLRCDPISGHDNLYWYRRVMGKEIKFLLHFVKESKQDESGMPNNRFLAERTGGTYSTLKVQPAELEDSGVYFCASSRGGGGVGREQYFGPGTRLTVT.

The V and J genes are TRBV4-2 and TRBJ2-1; 8 nucleotides line up with TRBD2. Germline values: CDR1 LGHNA, CDR2 YNFKEQ. The V and J ends lost 4 bases and 2 bases, in that order; junction bases with no gene match: 7. The CDR3 spans 16 residues. For the CDR3, the DNA is TGTGCCAGCAGCCTCCTCGGCGGGAGGACCTACAATGAGCAGTTCTTC. Its translation: CASSLLGGRTYNEQFF.

The gene calls are TRBV27 and TRBJ2-3; D is ambiguous. The CDR3 extends over 17 amino acids. Germline-derived CDR1 and CDR2 are MNHEY and SMNVEV (reference sequence). The V end lost 4 bases, the J end lost 0 bases, and 17 bases lay between the germline ends. CDR3 DNA: TGTGCCAGCAGTTCCGATCCGTGGCCCCACAGCACAGATACGCAGTATTTT. Amino acid sequence: CASSSDPWPHSTDTQYF.

The chain has TRBV13 and TRBJ2-1, with 11 nucleotides matching TRBD2. The CDR3 covers 16 residues. CDR1 is PRHDT and CDR2 is FYEKMQ in the germline V gene (reference sequence). The junction had 5 bases not matched to a gene; V was cut back by 2 bases and J by 5 bases. CDR3 in DNA: TGTGCCAGCAGCTTAACTAGCGGGGGCCCGCACAATGAGCAGTTCTTC. The encoded protein is CASSLTSGGPHNEQFF. The full variable domain, completed using reference TRBV13 and TRBJ2-1, is AAGVIQSPRHLIKEKRETATLKCYPIPRHDTVYWYQQGPGQDPQFLISFYEKMQSDKGSIPDRFSAQQFSDYHSELNMSSLELGDSALYFCASSLTSGGPHNEQFFGPGTRLTVL.

This chain joins TRBV4-1 and TRBJ2-7, with 7 bases matching TRBD1. CDR1 is MGHRA, CDR2 YSYEKL, per germline. This CDR3 region has 16 residues. Unmatched junction bases numbered 9, after V lost 4 bases and J lost 0 bases. The CDR3 reads CASSRGQPSLSYEQYV. The CDR3 nucleotides are TGCGCCAGCAGCCGGGGACAGCCGAGTCTCTCCTACGAGCAGTACGTC.